Listed below are T cell receptor beta chains from one sample, sequenced in a study of beta chain features in type 1 diabetes. Measured with immunoSEQ multiplex PCR; TCRdb has only the in-frame clones, and not every one. The table has 160,000 or so clones, roughly 9% seen once. The source material was central memory CD4+ T cells from blood. The receptors come from a woman aged 30 to 39 with type 1 diabetes. Each CDR3 is given with its conserved first and last residue. Fields, in order: clone size, J gene, D gene, V gene, CDR3 DNA, CDR3 protein. D genes are given only for firm matches. Not all rows give a size; the values are once, few, many and, for expanded clones, a class.

>few|TRBJ1-2|-|TRBV7-2
TGTGCCAGCAGCTTAGGGACAGCGAACTATGGCTACACCTTC
CASSLGTANYGYTF
>-|TRBJ1-5|TRBD1|TRBV4-1
TGCGCCAGCAGCCAAGAATTGGCGCCCGACAGGGGGAATCAGCCCCAGCATTTT
CASSQELAPDRGNQPQHF
>-|TRBJ1-1|TRBD1|TRBV28
TGTGCCAGCACGGAGGGGGCCCAGGCTGAAGCTTTCTTT
CASTEGAQAEAFF
>-|TRBJ2-1|-|TRBV6-4
TGTGCCAGCAGTGAAATGGGGGCGAATTACAATGAGCAGTTCTTC
CASSEMGANYNEQFF
>few|TRBJ1-2|-|TRBV6-1
TGTGCCAGCAGTCCCCAGGACTATGGCTACACCTTC
CASSPQDYGYTF
>-|TRBJ2-3|TRBD2|TRBV9
TGTGCCAGCAGCGAGACGACTAGCGGGAGAGGAATAGATACGCAGTATTTT
CASSETTSGRGIDTQYF
>-|TRBJ2-2|-|TRBV5-1
TGCGCCAGCAGCCTGAGGGAGGCTAACACCGGGGAGCTGTTTTTT
CASSLREANTGELFF
>few|TRBJ2-1|TRBD2|TRBV6-4
TGTGCCAGCGCTAGCGGCGCCTACAATGAGCAGTTCTTC
CASASGAYNEQFF
>-|TRBJ1-1|TRBD1|TRBV18
TGTGCCAGCTCGCCGGGACAGTATAAAGCTTTCTTT
CASSPGQYKAFF
>few|TRBJ2-5|TRBD2|TRBV7-2
TGTGCCAGCAGCCCGCGGACTAGCGGGAGTAGGGAGACCCAGTACTTC
CASSPRTSGSRETQYF
>few|TRBJ2-7|-|TRBV28
TGTGCCAGCAGTTTACCGGGACAAGGATCCTACGAGCAGTACTTC
CASSLPGQGSYEQYF
>-|TRBJ2-1|-|TRBV30
TGTGCCTGGCGGCGGGGCACAAACTACAATGAGCAGTTCTTC
CAWRRGTNYNEQFF
>-|TRBJ1-2|TRBD1|TRBV4-2
TGTGCCAGCAGCCAAGCCTGGGACAGTTCTAACTATGGCTACACCTTC
CASSQAWDSSNYGYTF
>many|TRBJ2-1|-|TRBV6-5
TGTGCCAGCAGAGAAACGCAGGGCAATGAGCAGTTCTTC
CASRETQGNEQFF
>few|TRBJ2-7|TRBD2|TRBV5-1
TGCGCCAGCAGCTCTATGACTAGCGGGACCGCCTACGAGCAGTACTTC
CASSSMTSGTAYEQYF
>few|TRBJ2-3|-|TRBV28
TGTGCCAGCAGTTTAGCGCCAGATACGCAGTATTTT
CASSLAPDTQYF
>few|TRBJ1-2|TRBD1|TRBV28
TGTGCCAGCAGGCTACAGGGGGCGGCTTCAAATGGCTACACCTTC
CASRLQGAASNGYTF
>-|TRBJ1-5|-|TRBV7-9
TGTGCCAGCAGTACAGGGAACCTAGAGCCCCAGCATTTT
CASSTGNLEPQHF